These 24 T cell receptor beta chains originate from one sample sequenced in a study of T cells in localized non-small cell lung cancer. Only in-frame clones appear in the TCRdb table, and some are missing; sequencing was by immunoSEQ multiplex PCR. The sample records about 64,000 clones, more than 80% being singletons. The sequences come from PBMCs, collected before any cancer treatment. The receptors were gathered from a man between 40 and 69 years old with stage II lung adenocarcinoma.

This chain connects TRBV6-5 to TRBJ1-1; TRBD1 is a possible D gene (5 bases). Germline assignment: CDR1 MNHEY and CDR2 SVGAGI. This CDR3 spans 12 amino acids. Trimming left V 7 bases short and J 7 bases short, with 13 bases between. The CDR3 nucleotides are TGTGCCAGCACCACATTTGACAGTGAAGCTTTCTTT. Translation: CASTTFDSEAFF.

The chain employs TRBV10-3 and TRBJ2-7, with D possibly matching TRBD1 (6 bases). V was trimmed by 6 bases and J by 0 bases, leaving 18 bases between them. The V gene's germline CDR1 is ENHRY and CDR2 SYGVKD. This CDR3 has 16 amino acids. CDR3 in DNA: TGTGCCATCAGCCCGGACAGCCTTCCGATCTCCTACGAGCAGTACTTC. Its protein product is CAISPDSLPISYEQYF.

This rearrangement joins TRBV27 to TRBJ2-1; D is uncertain. The CDR3 has 14 amino acids. V shed 4 bases and J shed 0 bases, with 7 bases lying between them. The germline V gene encodes CDR1 MNHEY and CDR2 SMNVEV (reference sequence). CDR3 nucleotides: TGTGCCAGCAGTTGGACGAGCTCCTACAATGAGCAGTTCTTC. It codes for CASSWTSSYNEQFF.

The chain links TRBV30 to TRBJ1-5; 9 bases are shared with TRBD1. The CDR3 covers 16 residues. Germline CDR1 reads GTSNPN; CDR2 reads SVGIG (reference sequence). V trimming: 3 bases; J trimming: 2 bases; junction bases outside the gene matches: 8. In nucleotides, the CDR3 is TGTGCCTGGAGCCCACAGGGGGCGCTCCGCAATCAGCCCCAGCATTTT. It codes for CAWSPQGALRNQPQHF. The full variable domain, in which reference TRBV30 and TRBJ1-5 provide the parts outside the CDR3, is SQTIHQWPATLVQPVGSPLSLECTVEGTSNPNLYWYRQAAGRGLQLLFYSVGIGQISSEVPQNLSASRPQDRQFILSSKKLLLSDSGFYLCAWSPQGALRNQPQHFGDGTRLSIL.

CDR3 loop: CASSPGVPGANVLTF. In nucleotides, the CDR3 is TGTGCCAGCTCACCAGGGGTCCCTGGGGCCAACGTCCTGACTTTC. The rearrangement joins TRBV18 to TRBJ2-6, with D uncertain. The CDR3 sequence is 15 residues long. V gave up 2 bases and J gave up 2 bases, with 7 bases separating them. Germline V gene lookup returns CDR1 KGHSH and CDR2 LQKENI.

This clone has only one observation. The V and J genes are TRBV20-1 and TRBJ2-1; a weak D match, TRBD2 (6 bases). V gave up 6 bases and J gave up 9 bases, with 12 bases separating them. This CDR3 is 11 amino acids long. CDR1 and CDR2 (germline): DFQATT, SNEGSKA (reference sequence). CDR3 nucleotides: TGCAGTGCCTTTTCGGGAGCTGAGCAGTTCTTC. Translation: CSAFSGAEQFF.

V gene TRBV10-3 combines with J gene TRBJ1-3; TRBD1 matches 7 bases. Germline CDR1 reads ENHRY; CDR2 reads SYGVKD. This CDR3 is 16 amino acids long. J gave up 4 bases and V 2 bases, and 8 bases lay outside the gene matches. The CDR3 reads CAISEGRTGRGNTIYF. DNA for the CDR3: TGTGCCATCAGTGAGGGAAGGACAGGCCGCGGAAACACCATATATTTT.

As DNA, the CDR3 is TGTGCCAGCAGCTTCCTATACCCAGGGGGAATGAACACTGAAGCTTTCTTT. It specifies CASSFLYPGGMNTEAFF. The V gene is TRBV11-3, the J gene TRBJ1-1; 7 positions match TRBD1. The CDR3 loop spans 17 amino acids. V was clipped by 3 bases and J by 0 bases; unmatched bases: 10. Germline CDR1 and CDR2: SGHNT and YENEEA.

This clone was detected only a few times. The chain employs TRBV6-5 and TRBJ2-7, with unresolved D. The CDR3 has 13 amino acids. CDR1 is MNHEY and CDR2 is SVGAGI in the germline V gene. V lost 1 base to trimming and J lost 3 bases, with 7 bases between them. The CDR3 DNA is TGTGCCAGCAGTTACTTGCTGGGCTACGAGCAGTACTTC. It yields the protein CASSYLLGYEQYF.

The genes are TRBV6-6 and TRBJ2-1, with 8 nucleotides matching TRBD1. Losses at the gene ends were 5 bases for V and 6 bases for J; bases not matched to a gene: 9. The length of the CDR3 is 15 residues. The V gene's germline CDR1 is MNHNY and CDR2 SVGAGI (reference sequence). CDR3 nucleotide sequence: TGTGCCAGCAGTGCTCGACAGGGGTTAGGCAATGAGCAGTTCTTC. This gives the protein CASSARQGLGNEQFF.

This chain links TRBV5-1 with TRBJ2-7; 14 nucleotides align to TRBD2. The CDR3 has 15 residues. Germline V gene data show CDR1 as SGHRS and CDR2 as YFSETQ. V was clipped by 3 bases and J by 7 bases; unmatched bases: 6. CDR3 nucleotides: TGCGCCAGCAGCTACGGGACTAGCGGGAGTAGAGAGCAGTACTTC. Amino acids: CASSYGTSGSREQYF.

Only one count was recorded for this clone. This CDR3 reads CASSPTGQQETQYF. CDR3 nucleotide sequence: TGTGCCAGCAGCCCCACTGGACAGCAAGAGACCCAGTACTTC. The chain links TRBV7-2 to TRBJ2-5; tentatively, D is TRBD1 (6 bases). In germline, CDR1 is SGHTA, CDR2 FQGNSA. Trimming took off 5 bases at V and 2 bases at J, with 12 bases between the two ends. CDR3 length: 14 amino acids.

V usage is TRBV25-1 and J usage is TRBJ2-1, with 13 bases that match TRBD2. The CDR3 contains 14 residues. Germline V lookup: CDR1 MGHDK, CDR2 SYGVNS. The trim removed 4 bases at V and 6 bases at J, leaving 0 bases unmatched. As DNA, the CDR3 is TGTGCCAGCAGTGGGACTAGCGGGAGCAATGAGCAGTTCTTC. Translation: CASSGTSGSNEQFF.

The V gene is TRBV10-3, the J gene TRBJ2-1, with unresolved D. CDR3 size: 13 residues. Germline V gives CDR1 ENHRY, CDR2 SYGVKD. V was shortened by 2 bases and J by 3 bases, with 5 bases between the two germline ends. Written as DNA, the CDR3 is TGTGCCATCAGTGAGGCTGGCTACAATGAGCAGTTCTTC. It yields the protein CAISEAGYNEQFF.

The chain uses TRBV6-4 and TRBJ2-3, with D perhaps TRBD1 or TRBD2 (5 bases each). The CDR3 contains 15 residues. CDR1 MRHNA and CDR2 SNTAGT come from the germline V gene. The germline V and J ends were trimmed by 5 bases and 2 bases, with 14 bases remaining between them. As DNA, the CDR3 is TGTGCCAGCAGTCTCCGGGGCGACCTCACAGATACGCAGTATTTT. Protein: CASSLRGDLTDTQYF.

The chain joins TRBV4-3 to TRBJ2-2; tentatively, D is TRBD1 (6 bases). Germline CDR1 and CDR2: LGHNA and YSLEER. The CDR3 totals 15 residues. V was shortened by 1 base and J by 5 bases, with 11 bases between the two germline ends. The CDR3 DNA reads TGCGCCAGCAGCCAAGGTCAGGGGCGGACCGGGGAGCTGTTTTTT. Translation: CASSQGQGRTGELFF.

The V and J genes are TRBV6-1 and TRBJ1-3; D is possibly TRBD1 (6 bases). This CDR3 region has 12 residues. Germline V gene data show CDR1 as MNHNS and CDR2 as SASEGT. V was pared by 7 bases and J by 8 bases, with 12 bases between. The CDR3, as DNA: TGTGCCAGCAACCCAGGGGAGTACACCATATATTTT. Protein sequence: CASNPGEYTIYF.

This chain uses TRBV16 with TRBJ1-2; D is undetermined. The CDR3 extends over 18 amino acids. Trimming left V 0 bases short and J 0 bases short, with 17 bases between. Germline CDR1 KGHSY, CDR2 FQNENV. The CDR3 region has the DNA TGTGCCAGCAGCCAATCAAAGGGATCCGTTCAGTCTAACTATGGCTACACCTTC. Its protein product is CASSQSKGSVQSNYGYTF.

This chain uses TRBV29-1 with TRBJ2-2; TRBD1 might be the D (5 bases). The CDR3 has 14 amino acids. Trimming stripped 5 bases from V and 4 bases from J, with 14 bases between. The germline gives CDR1 SQVTM, CDR2 ANQGSEA. This CDR3 reads CSVREDTFTGELFF. The CDR3 nucleotides are TGCAGCGTTCGAGAGGACACGTTCACCGGGGAGCTGTTTTTT.

This chain connects TRBV6-5 to TRBJ2-3; TRBD1 agrees at 8 bases. Germline-derived CDR1 and CDR2 are MNHEY and SVGAGI. Germline trimming cut 4 bases from V and 2 bases from J; bases unmatched to any gene: 8. The CDR3 spans 16 residues. For the CDR3, the DNA is TGTGCCAGCAGTTCTTTCGGACAGGGACACACAGATACGCAGTATTTT. Residues: CASSSFGQGHTDTQYF.

The chain links TRBV11-3 to TRBJ2-1; D unclear. The ends were cut back, 6 bases at V and 0 bases at J, with 12 bases in the middle. From germline, CDR1 is SGHNT and CDR2 YENEEA. The CDR3 has 15 amino acids. The CDR3 coding sequence is TGTGCCAGCAGACCGACGGTGAGCTCCTACAATGAGCAGTTCTTC. It codes for CASRPTVSSYNEQFF.

V usage is TRBV7-8 and J usage is TRBJ2-1; 7 positions agree with TRBD2. Germline assignment: CDR1 SGHVS and CDR2 FQNEAQ. With V trimmed by 0 bases and J by 6 bases, 2 bases remained unmatched. The CDR3 is 14 amino acids. The CDR3, as DNA: TGTGCCAGCAGCTTAGCGGGAGGGGCCAATGAGCAGTTCTTC. Its translation is CASSLAGGANEQFF.

Here the CDR3 reads CASSFYRGTGELFF. In nucleotides, the CDR3 is TGTGCCAGCAGCTTCTACAGGGGCACCGGGGAGCTGTTTTTT. The chain recombines TRBV5-8 with TRBJ2-2, with TRBD1 identical over 7 bases. CDR3 size: 14 residues. Germline trimming cut 2 bases from V and 4 bases from J; bases unmatched to any gene: 2. CDR1 and CDR2 (germline): SGHTS, YDEGEE.

Concerning this clone: Other DNA sequences in this specimen translate into the identical CDR3. The chain is built from TRBV6-6 and TRBJ2-1; no clear D. The CDR3 has 11 residues. V was trimmed by 6 bases and J by 7 bases, leaving 7 bases between them. The germline CDR1 and CDR2 sequences are MNHNY and SVGAGI (reference sequence). The DNA of the CDR3 is TGTGCCAGCAGCTCCTTAAATGAGCAGTTCTTC. The encoded protein is CASSSLNEQFF.